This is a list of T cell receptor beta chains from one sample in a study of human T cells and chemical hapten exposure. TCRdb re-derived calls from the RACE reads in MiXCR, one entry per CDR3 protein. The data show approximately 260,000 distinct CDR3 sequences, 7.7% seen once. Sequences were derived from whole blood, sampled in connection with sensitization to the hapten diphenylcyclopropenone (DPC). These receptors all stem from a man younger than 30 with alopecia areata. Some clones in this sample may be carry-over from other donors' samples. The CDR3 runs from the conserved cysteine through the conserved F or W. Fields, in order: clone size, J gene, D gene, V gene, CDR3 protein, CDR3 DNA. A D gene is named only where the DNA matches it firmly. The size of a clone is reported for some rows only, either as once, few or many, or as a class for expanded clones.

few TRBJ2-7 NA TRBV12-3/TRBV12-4 CASSLAWGTEQYF TGTGCCAGCAGCCTAGCGTGGGGGACCGAGCAGTACTTC
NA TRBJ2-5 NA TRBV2 CASRVSGGAGETQYF TGTGCCAGCAGGGTCTCCGGGGGAGCGGGCGAGACCCAGTACTTC
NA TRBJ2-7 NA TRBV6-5 CASSYGTGGAYEQYF TGTGCCAGCAGTTACGGCACAGGGGGGGCCTACGAGCAGTACTTC
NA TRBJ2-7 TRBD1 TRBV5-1 CASSLEGTVAEQYF TGCGCCAGCAGCTTGGAAGGGACAGTCGCCGAGCAGTACTTC
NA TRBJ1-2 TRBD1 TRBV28 CASSLTGTGRYGYTF TGTGCCAGCAGTTTAACCGGGACAGGGCGATATGGCTACACCTTC
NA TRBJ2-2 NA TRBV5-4 CASSLRIYPTGELFF TGTGCCAGCAGCTTGCGAATTTACCCCACCGGGGAGCTGTTTTTT
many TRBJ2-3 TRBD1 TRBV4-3 CASSQDRDRGSTDTQYF TGCGCCAGCAGCCAAGACCGGGACAGGGGAAGCACAGATACGCAGTATTTT
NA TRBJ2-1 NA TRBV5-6 CASSGGEIWFF TGTGCCAGCAGCGGCGGTGAGATCTGGTTCTTC
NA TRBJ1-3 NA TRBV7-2 CASGPESRGNTIYF TGTGCCAGCGGGCCTGAGTCAAGAGGAAACACCATATATTTT
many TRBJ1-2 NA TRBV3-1 CASSRNWEYGYTF TGTGCCAGCAGCCGGAACTGGGAATATGGCTACACCTTC
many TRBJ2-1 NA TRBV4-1 CASSQKFPLGADEQFF TGCGCCAGCAGCCAAAAATTCCCGCTTGGGGCGGATGAGCAGTTCTTC
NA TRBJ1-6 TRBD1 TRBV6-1 CASSAGTGRSNSPLHF TGTGCCAGCAGCGCCGGGACAGGCAGGTCCAATTCACCCCTCCACTTT
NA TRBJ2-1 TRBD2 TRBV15 CATSSGGAGVLSSYNEQFF TGTGCCACCAGCAGTGGCGGAGCGGGGGTCCTTAGCTCCTACAATGAGCAGTTCTTC
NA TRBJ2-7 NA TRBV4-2 CASSQAMGQSTEQYF TGTGCCAGCAGCCAAGCTATGGGACAATCTACGGAGCAGTACTTC